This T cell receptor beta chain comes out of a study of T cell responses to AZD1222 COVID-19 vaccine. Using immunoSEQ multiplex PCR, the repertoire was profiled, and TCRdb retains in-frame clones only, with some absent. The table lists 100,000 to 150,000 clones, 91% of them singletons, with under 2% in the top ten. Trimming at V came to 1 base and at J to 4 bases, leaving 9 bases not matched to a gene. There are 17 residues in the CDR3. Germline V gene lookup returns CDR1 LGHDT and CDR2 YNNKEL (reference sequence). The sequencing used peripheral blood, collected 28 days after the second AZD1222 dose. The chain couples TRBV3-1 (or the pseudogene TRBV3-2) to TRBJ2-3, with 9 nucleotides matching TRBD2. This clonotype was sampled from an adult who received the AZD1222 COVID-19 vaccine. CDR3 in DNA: TGTGCCAGCAGCCAAGGGGGTAGCGGGAGTAGCGCAGATACGCAGTATTTT. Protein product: CASSQGGSGSSADTQYF.